These 12 T cell receptor beta chains came from one sample sequenced in a study of blood T cell repertoires in COVID-19. Clones were read by immunoSEQ multiplex PCR, and TCRdb kept only the in-frame ones, dropping some. In the table there are some 220,000 clones, roughly 88% of which are singletons. Input material: PBMCs or T cells enriched from blood (not recorded which). These receptors all stem from a woman between 40 and 55 years old with acute COVID-19.

The chain carries TRBV7-2 and TRBJ1-1; D unclear. V was clipped by 4 bases and J by 0 bases, with 12 bases between them. The CDR3 is made up of 15 amino acids. The germline gives CDR1 SGHTA, CDR2 FQGNSA. Written as DNA, the CDR3 is TGTGCCAGCAGCTACAGACCCGGATTGAACACTGAAGCTTTCTTT. It is translated as CASSYRPGLNTEAFF. The whole variable domain, filled in from reference TRBV7-2 and TRBJ1-1, reads GAGVSQSPSNKVTEKGKDVELRCDPISGHTALYWYRQSLGQGLEFLIYFQGNSAPDKSGLPSDRFSAERTGGSVSTLTIQRTQQEDSAVYLCASSYRPGLNTEAFFGQGTRLTVV.

The chain couples TRBV19 to TRBJ1-4; 8 nucleotides agree with TRBD1. The CDR3 consists of 15 residues. The J segment lost 2 bases and the V segment lost 4 bases, leaving 3 bases of the junction unmatched. Germline loops: CDR1 LNHDA, CDR2 SQIVND (reference sequence). In DNA form, the CDR3 reads TGTGCCAGTAGTAGGGCAGGGGGCACTAATGAAAAACTGTTTTTT. Translating gives CASSRAGGTNEKLFF.

The CDR3 DNA is TGTGCCAGCAGCTTACAGGCCACACGAAATCAGCCCCAGCATTTT. Encoded protein: CASSLQATRNQPQHF. The chain combines TRBV7-8 with TRBJ1-5; D remains unclear. Trimming cost V 2 bases and J 4 bases, with 12 bases left between them. The CDR3 runs to 15 residues. In germline, CDR1 is SGHVS, CDR2 FQNEAQ. Supplemented by reference TRBV7-8 and TRBJ1-5, the full variable domain reads GAGVSQSPRYKVAKRGQDVALRCDPISGHVSLFWYQQALGQGPEFLTYFQNEAQLDKSGLPSDRFFAERPEGSVSTLKIQRTQQEDSAVYLCASSLQATRNQPQHFGDGTRLSIL.

V and J are TRBV27 and TRBJ1-4, with D maybe TRBD1 (6 bases). The CDR3 runs 14 residues. Trimming pared 4 bases from V and 6 bases from J, leaving 12 bases between. Germline V gene sequence: CDR1 MNHEY, CDR2 SMNVEV (reference sequence). CDR3 sequence: CASSSGTNYEKLFF. The CDR3 DNA is TGTGCCAGCAGTTCCGGGACAAATTATGAAAAACTGTTTTTT.

In DNA, the CDR3 is TGTGCCAGCTCACCTAACTCCGGGTCGGATGGCTACACCTTC. Its translation: CASSPNSGSDGYTF. The V call is TRBV18, the J call TRBJ1-2; the D is unclear. Germline loops: CDR1 KGHSH, CDR2 LQKENI. The CDR3 loop spans 14 amino acids. Trimming pared 3 bases from V and 6 bases from J, leaving 14 bases between.

The rearrangement uses TRBV7-2 and TRBJ2-7; 7 positions agree with TRBD2. This CDR3 has 15 amino acids. V dropped 4 bases and J dropped 0; count of bases not matched to a gene: 6. Germline CDR1 is SGHTA and CDR2 is FQGNSA. CDR3 DNA: TGTGCCAGCAGCTCCCGGGACTACCTCTCCTACGAGCAGTACTTC. This translates into CASSSRDYLSYEQYF. The full variable domain, its missing parts supplied by reference TRBV7-2 and TRBJ2-7, is GAGVSQSPSNKVTEKGKDVELRCDPISGHTALYWYRQSLGQGLEFLIYFQGNSAPDKSGLPSDRFSAERTGGSVSTLTIQRTQQEDSAVYLCASSSRDYLSYEQYFGPGTRLTVT.

The chain employs TRBV3-1 (or the pseudogene TRBV3-2) and TRBJ1-2, with a weak D call TRBD1 (5 bases). V gave up 5 bases and J gave up 2 bases, with 6 bases separating them. This CDR3 region has 12 residues. Germline CDR1 reads LGHDT; CDR2 reads YNNKEL (reference sequence). CDR3 residues: CASSGGNYGYTF. In nucleotides, the CDR3 is TGTGCCAGCAGCGGGGGGAACTATGGCTACACCTTC.

The CDR3 spells CASSQELRQRHYGYTF. In DNA form, the CDR3 reads TGCGCCAGCAGCCAAGAATTGCGACAGCGACACTATGGCTACACCTTC. V gene TRBV4-3 combines with J gene TRBJ1-2, with D possibly being TRBD1 (5 bases). This CDR3 has 16 residues. Germline V gene lookup returns CDR1 LGHNA and CDR2 YSLEER. The V gene lost 0 bases and the J gene lost 3 bases, with 14 bases spanning the gap.

The chain recombines TRBV24-1 with TRBJ2-1; 7 bases match TRBD2. V gave up 12 bases and J gave up 7 bases; unmatched junction bases: 11. There are 13 residues in the CDR3. The germline V gene has CDR1 KGHDR and CDR2 SFDVKD. This chain's CDR3 is CASDGGSFNEQFF. CDR3 DNA: TGTGCCTCTGACGGGGGGAGCTTTAATGAGCAGTTCTTC.

This rearrangement joins TRBV9 to TRBJ2-5; TRBD1 agrees at 9 bases. Germline V CDR1 and CDR2: SGDLS, YYNGEE. The CDR3 spans 16 residues. With 3 bases clipped from V and 4 bases from J, the junction kept 10 bases outside the gene matches. The CDR3, as DNA: TGTGCCAGCAGCGCCCCGGGGGGACAGGGTACAGAGACCCAGTACTTC. Amino acid sequence: CASSAPGGQGTETQYF.

The chain employs TRBV5-1 and TRBJ2-7, with D perhaps TRBD1 (5 bases). The CDR3 sequence is 13 residues long. The germline V gene has CDR1 SGHRS and CDR2 YFSETQ. The V and J ends lost 5 bases and 0 bases respectively, with 9 bases between them. The CDR3 region is CASRSDNSYEQYF. The CDR3 DNA reads as TGCGCCAGCAGGTCGGACAACTCCTACGAGCAGTACTTC.

This clone was seen once. The chain is built from TRBV30 and TRBJ1-1; TRBD1 might be the D (5 bases). With 0 bases removed from V and 6 bases from J, the gap between germline ends came to 29 bases. Germline V lookup: CDR1 GTSNPN, CDR2 SVGIG (reference sequence). The CDR3 covers 19 residues. The CDR3 is CAWSVRLFGGTVTISEAFF. The CDR3 nucleotides are TGTGCCTGGAGTGTACGTCTATTCGGGGGAACGGTGACGATCTCTGAAGCTTTCTTT.